The 20 T cell receptor beta chains below were found in one sample sequenced in a study of shared clonotypes between healthy human individuals (dated by TCRdb to the early 2020s). CD8 naive samples were CD45RO-negative cells positively selected for CCR7, giving a CD45RA+CCR7+ population that excluded TemRA cells. Libraries were constructed by the immunoSEQ multiplex PCR assay. TCRdb mirrors the immuneACCESS table, restricted to in-frame sequences. Some clones are absent from its copies; in checked studies, under half trace to an unresolved V gene, and the reason for the others is unknown. The sample table contains some 2 million clones; only one count was recorded for less than 95% of them. The top ten clones comprise 1% to 1.5% of the sample. Sequenced: naive CD8+ T cells sorted from blood. The cell subset or site label, as the study defines it: CD45RA+CCR7+. The receptors were gathered from a man between 18 and 29 years old in good health.

V gene TRBV5-8 combines with J gene TRBJ2-2, with 7 bases matching TRBD2. CDR3 length: 15 amino acids. Trimming took 4 bases from V and 6 from J; bases not matched to a gene: 9. Germline V CDR1 and CDR2: SGHTS, YDEGEE. CDR3 nucleotides: TGTGCCAGCAGCCCAGGACTAGTTTACCCCGGGGAGCTGTTTTTT. It specifies CASSPGLVYPGELFF.

The chain couples TRBV6-5 to TRBJ2-3, with D unresolved. V shed 7 bases and J shed 3 bases, with 5 bases lying between them. Germline CDR1 MNHEY, CDR2 SVGAGI. This CDR3 contains 11 residues. Here the CDR3 reads CASMETDTQYF. The CDR3 DNA sequence: TGTGCCAGCATGGAGACAGATACGCAGTATTTT.

Note on this clone: The same CDR3 is also encoded by other DNA sequences in this sample. This rearrangement joins TRBV5-6 to TRBJ2-1; D not certain. The CDR3 extends over 12 amino acids. CDR1 is SGHDT, CDR2 YYEEEE, per germline. The ends were cut back, 0 bases at V and 5 bases at J, with 3 bases in the middle. This chain's CDR3 is CASSLVNNEQFF. The CDR3 DNA reads TGTGCCAGCAGCTTGGTCAACAATGAGCAGTTCTTC.

This rearrangement joins TRBV4-3 to TRBJ2-1, with TRBD1 identical over 8 bases. With 3 bases clipped from V and 8 bases from J, the junction kept 9 bases outside the gene matches. This CDR3 spans 15 amino acids. Germline CDR1 LGHNA, CDR2 YSLEER. The CDR3, as DNA: TGCGCCAGCAGCCAGGGACAGGCACTGTCGCATGAGCAGTTCTTC. It codes for CASSQGQALSHEQFF.

With regard to this clone: Other DNA variants within this sample encode the same CDR3. The rearrangement joins TRBV7-9 to TRBJ1-1, with D perhaps TRBD1 (5 bases). The CDR3 is made up of 14 amino acids. V was shortened by 4 bases and J by 1 base, with 10 bases between the two germline ends. The V gene's germline CDR1 is SEHNR and CDR2 FQNEAQ (reference sequence). The CDR3: CASSSPGANTEAFF. For the CDR3, the DNA is TGTGCCAGCAGCTCGCCCGGGGCGAACACTGAAGCTTTCTTT.

V usage is TRBV29-1 and J usage is TRBJ1-5; D unclear. The V gene's germline CDR1 is SQVTM and CDR2 ANQGSEA. The CDR3 runs to 12 residues. The V end was cut by 6 bases, the J end by 4 bases, with 10 bases between. CDR3 amino acids: CSVLDGNQPQHF. CDR3 in DNA: TGCAGCGTACTAGACGGTAATCAGCCCCAGCATTTT.

This chain connects TRBV2 to TRBJ2-5, with D tentatively TRBD1 or TRBD2 (5 bases each). The CDR3 totals 14 residues. V dropped 3 bases and J dropped 4 bases, with 12 bases sitting between them. Germline CDR1 reads SNHLY; CDR2 reads FYNNEI. CDR3 residues: CASSDRQGAETQYF. In DNA, the CDR3 is TGTGCCAGCAGTGACCGGCAGGGAGCAGAGACCCAGTACTTC.

The genes are TRBV30 and TRBJ2-7; weak D call: TRBD2 (5 bases). V shed 4 bases and J shed 1 base, with 8 bases lying between them. CDR1 GTSNPN and CDR2 SVGIG come from the germline V gene (reference sequence). The CDR3 extends over 12 amino acids. As DNA, the CDR3 is TGTGCCTGGATGAGGACTTCCTACGAGCAGTACTTC. Its translation: CAWMRTSYEQYF.

V and J are TRBV9 and TRBJ1-1; 7 positions agree with TRBD1. Trimming cost V 4 bases and J 2 bases; bases outside gene matches: 8. The CDR3 consists of 15 residues. The germline gives CDR1 SGDLS, CDR2 YYNGEE. DNA of the CDR3: TGTGCCAGCAGCCCTACGGGACAGATTAACACTGAAGCTTTCTTT. Encoded protein: CASSPTGQINTEAFF. The variable domain in full, completed from reference TRBV9 and TRBJ1-1, reads DSGVTQTPKHLITATGQRVTLRCSPRSGDLSVYWYQQSLDQGLQFLIQYYNGEERAKGNILERFSAQQFPDLHSELNLSSLELGDSALYFCASSPTGQINTEAFFGQGTRLTVV.

There are a few counts of this clone. This same CDR3 is encoded by further DNA sequences in the sample. The chain has TRBV7-9 and TRBJ2-7; 12 nucleotides agree with TRBD2. The CDR3 consists of 15 residues. Germline assignment: CDR1 SEHNR and CDR2 FQNEAQ (reference sequence). Losses at the gene ends were 4 bases for V and 0 bases for J; bases not matched to a gene: 1. The CDR3: CASSSTSGSSYEQYF. CDR3 sequence (DNA): TGTGCCAGCAGCTCGACTAGCGGGAGCTCCTACGAGCAGTACTTC.

The V call is TRBV2, the J call TRBJ2-3, with D perhaps matching TRBD2 (6 bases). This CDR3 has 16 amino acids. Germline lookup yields CDR1 SNHLY and CDR2 FYNNEI. V lost 3 bases, J lost 2 bases, and 15 bases lay in between. CDR3 bases: TGTGCCAGCAGTGATGTGGGAGGCAGCCCCACAGATACGCAGTATTTT. Amino acids: CASSDVGGSPTDTQYF. The whole variable domain, filled in from reference TRBV2 and TRBJ2-3, reads EPEVTQTPSHQVTQMGQEVILRCVPISNHLYFYWYRQILGQKVEFLVSFYNNEISEKSEIFDDQFSVERPDGSNFTLKIRSTKLEDSAMYFCASSDVGGSPTDTQYFGPGTRLTVL.

The chain joins TRBV7-6 to TRBJ1-1; TRBD1 might be the D (5 bases). The CDR3 has 13 amino acids. Germline V CDR1 and CDR2: SGHVS, FNYEAQ. V shed 4 bases and J shed 0 bases, with 6 bases lying between them. This CDR3 reads CASSSTVNTEAFF. Here the CDR3 DNA reads TGTGCCAGCAGCTCGACAGTGAACACTGAAGCTTTCTTT.

The chain joins TRBV9 to TRBJ1-6, with TRBD1 identical over 9 bases. V lost 4 bases and J lost 8; bases outside the gene matches: 7. Per the germline V gene, CDR1 is SGDLS and CDR2 is YYNGEE. The CDR3 is made up of 15 amino acids. DNA of the CDR3: TGTGCCAGCAGCCCAACAGGGGGCGAAGATTCACCCCTCCACTTT. This codes for CASSPTGGEDSPLHF. The complete variable domain, with remaining parts taken from reference TRBV9 and TRBJ1-6, reads DSGVTQTPKHLITATGQRVTLRCSPRSGDLSVYWYQQSLDQGLQFLIQYYNGEERAKGNILERFSAQQFPDLHSELNLSSLELGDSALYFCASSPTGGEDSPLHFGNGTRLTVT.

In its sample, this clone was seen a few times. Other nucleotide sequences in the sample specify the same CDR3. This chain connects TRBV27 to TRBJ2-7; a possible D gene is TRBD2 (6 bases). CDR1 and CDR2 from the germline V gene are MNHEY and SMNVEV (reference sequence). The CDR3 has 11 residues. V was shortened by 3 bases and J by 6 bases, with 6 bases between the two germline ends. CDR3 sequence: CASSLGGEQYF. The DNA of the CDR3 is TGTGCCAGCAGTTTGGGAGGCGAGCAGTACTTC.

The rearrangement joins TRBV5-1 to TRBJ2-1; the D gene is possibly TRBD2 (7 bases). Deletions cut 2 bases from V and 9 bases from J, with 18 bases between. Germline CDR1 is SGHRS and CDR2 is YFSETQ. The CDR3 has 15 residues. The CDR3 DNA is TGCGCCAGCAGCTTAGCTACCGGGGGGCCTCCTGAGCAGTTCTTC. Residues: CASSLATGGPPEQFF. Drawing the rest from reference TRBV5-1 and TRBJ2-1, the complete variable domain is KAGVTQTPRYLIKTRGQQVTLSCSPISGHRSVSWYQQTPGQGLQFLFEYFSETQRNKGNFPGRFSGRQFSNSRSEMNVSTLELGDSALYLCASSLATGGPPEQFFGPGTRLTVL.

The chain couples TRBV29-1 to TRBJ2-3; 7 nucleotides match TRBD1. Germline V gene sequence: CDR1 SQVTM, CDR2 ANQGSEA. This CDR3 has 12 residues. The CDR3 DNA reads as TGCAGGGATGGACAGGTTACAGATACGCAGTATTTT. Residues: CRDGQVTDTQYF.

This chain uses TRBV11-2 with TRBJ2-5, with D unclear. The J call may not be correct, given that the DNA end is closer to TRBJ2-7. Germline CDR1 SGHAT, CDR2 FQNNGV. This CDR3 contains 13 residues. CDR3 sequence: CASSVGIRYEQYF. The CDR3 coding sequence is TGTGCCAGCAGCGTGGGAATAAGGTACGAGCAGTACTTC.

The genes are TRBV7-9 and TRBJ2-7; the D gene could be TRBD1 or TRBD2 (5 bases each). Trimming shortened V by 8 bases and J by 3 bases, and 29 bases separated the two germline ends. Germline loops: CDR1 SEHNR, CDR2 FQNEAQ (reference sequence). The CDR3 contains 18 residues. Here the CDR3 reads CASGDPLANGGPDYEQYF. The CDR3, as DNA: TGTGCCAGCGGGGACCCGCTAGCTAACGGCGGACCAGACTACGAGCAGTACTTC.

The chain has TRBV19 and TRBJ2-3, with 7 nucleotides matching TRBD1. Germline V gene data show CDR1 as LNHDA and CDR2 as SQIVND (reference sequence). This CDR3 contains 16 residues. V lost 4 bases to trimming and J lost 2 bases; unmatched junction nucleotides: 9. The CDR3 loop reads CASSTGTVDFTDTQYF. CDR3 bases: TGTGCCAGTAGTACGGGGACAGTGGACTTCACAGATACGCAGTATTTT.

This clone was counted a single time. This rearrangement joins TRBV5-6 to TRBJ1-2; possibly TRBD1 for D (6 bases). This CDR3 is built from 14 residues. Looked up from germline, CDR1 is SGHDT and CDR2 is YYEEEE. Trimming took 0 bases from V and 6 from J, leaving 12 bases between them. In DNA form, the CDR3 reads TGTGCCAGCAGCTTGGAGACAGGCCGAGATGGCTACACCTTC. It is translated as CASSLETGRDGYTF.